The clone carrying this TCR beta chain was counted ten times or more. Its specificity is not known. Regions amplified from RNA transcripts were the TCR beta CDR3 regions. A set of HTBI primers served as the primers for a first-round RT-PCR of the TCR CDR3. TCRdb reprocessed the multiplex PCR reads via MiXCR and lists one record per CDR3 protein. Found here are roughly 290,000 distinct CDR3 sequences, approximately 14% of them singletons; the top ten hold roughly 8.2%. The data were obtained in a study of T cells in Graves' hyperthyroidism and ophthalmopathy. The study's findings and limits: For ophthalmopathy, model prediction preceded onset by a median about six months. In the analysis, a 13 V-J model separated ophthalmopathy from stable hyperthyroidism.

V lost 5 bases and J lost 7; bases outside the gene matches: 6. From germline, CDR1 is SEHNR and CDR2 FQNEAQ (reference sequence). The CDR3 extends over 14 amino acids. The sequenced material came from blood. The V call is TRBV7-9, the J call TRBJ1-5, with 9 bases identical to TRBD1. This sequence was found in a woman aged 40-49 years with Graves' hyperthyroidism. This CDR3 reads CASSQDRGGQPQHF. CDR3 nucleotide sequence: TGTGCCAGCAGCCAGGACAGGGGAGGGCAGCCCCAGCATTTT.